This record concerns one TCR beta chain sequence. Its antigen is unidentified. Deep-level settings were used for running the assay. Evenly divided among several immunoSEQ plates was the genomic DNA of each subset. Sequencing used immunoSEQ multiplex PCR; TCRdb keeps in-frame clones, though not all of them. The sample holds approximately 2,200,000 clones, about 93% seen once. The sample belongs to a study of shared clonotypes between healthy human individuals. Notes on the study in general: Large depth notwithstanding, sorted-subset sequencing proved incomplete by rarefaction.

Only CD45RO-negative cells positively selected for CCR7 counted as naive CD8 cells, so terminally differentiated effector memory CD45RA+ cells were excluded. Input material: naive CD8+ T cells from PBMCs. This sequence was found in a man in his late teens or twenties in good health. Some clones in this sample may be carry-over from other donors' samples.

The CDR3 sequence: CATSRDLGPSTGELFF. Written as DNA, the CDR3 is TGTGCCACCAGCAGAGATTTGGGCCCGAGCACCGGGGAGCTGTTTTTT. The gene calls are TRBV15 and TRBJ2-2; the D is unclear. V gave up 0 bases and J gave up 4 bases, with 12 bases separating them. The CDR3 totals 16 residues. The germline gives CDR1 LNHNV, CDR2 YYDKDF (reference sequence). Using reference TRBV15 and TRBJ2-2 for the parts outside the CDR3, the full variable domain is DAMVIQNPRYQVTQFGKPVTLSCSQTLNHNVMYWYQQKSSQAPKLLFHYYDKDFNNEADTPDNFQSRRPNTSFCFLDIRSPGLGDTAMYLCATSRDLGPSTGELFFGEGSRLTVL.